The T cell receptor (beta chain) described here comes from a study of monozygotic twins with inflammatory bowel disease. General study findings and limits: Repertoire similarity was not found to differ between concordant and discordant twins, possibly from limited power.

Comments on this clonotype: Its antigen is unidentified.

Incorporation of UMIs carrying a 6-nucleotide sample barcode was performed by template switching. TCRdb processed the 5' RACE reads again and assigns one entry to each CDR3 protein, with no DNA. This repertoire includes 330,000 or so distinct CDR3 sequences. The germline V gene encodes CDR1 LNHNV and CDR2 YYDKDF (reference sequence). This CDR3 has 15 residues. The rearrangement links TRBV15 to TRBJ2-1; the D gene TCRdb calls, TRBD2, cannot be checked with no DNA. Sample: blood. This TCR came from a human donor with ulcerative colitis or Crohn's disease, or a healthy co-twin of an affected twin (not recorded which). CDR3 in amino acids: CATSPSRSSYNEQFF.